These 9 T cell receptor beta chains were sequenced from one sample in a study of blood T cells in healthy people across ages. The authors ran a second PCR of about 7 to 11 cycles using a sample-barcoded 5' primer and a J-beta primer mix. A single record per CDR3 protein comes from TCRdb applying MiXCR to the 5' RACE reads. The repertoire holds under 2,000,000 distinct CDR3 sequences, 49% seen once, with 2% to 2.5% in the top ten. Material for sequencing was blood. The source of these receptors is a woman aged 35 to 49 in good health.

The J gene is TRBJ2-1, the V gene TRBV18; 10 nucleotides match TRBD1. CDR3 length equals 16 residues. Germline CDR1 KGHSH, CDR2 LQKENI. V was pared by 0 bases and J by 4 bases, with 3 bases of the junction left unmatched. CDR3 region: CASSPPMGQGYNEQFF. CDR3 DNA sequence: TGTGCCAGCTCACCACCGATGGGACAGGGGTACAATGAGCAGTTCTTC.

V usage is TRBV14 and J usage is TRBJ2-5; the match to TRBD1 covers 7 bases. This CDR3 region has 14 residues. Germline V CDR1 and CDR2: SGHDN, FVKESK. The trim removed 6 bases at V and 1 base at J, leaving 5 bases unmatched. CDR3 in amino acids: CASSSQGVQETQYF. CDR3 nucleotides: TGTGCCAGCAGTTCCCAGGGGGTCCAAGAGACCCAGTACTTC. Variable domain in full (rest from reference TRBV14 and TRBJ2-5): EAGVTQFPSHSVIEKGQTVTLRCDPISGHDNLYWYRRVMGKEIKFLLHFVKESKQDESGMPNNRFLAERTGGTYSTLKVQPAELEDSGVYFCASSSQGVQETQYFGPGTRLLVL.

This clonotype has at least ten counts. V gene TRBV12-3 or TRBV12-4 combines with J gene TRBJ2-7, with unresolved D. With 7 bases removed from V and 4 bases from J, the gap between germline ends came to 8 bases. The CDR3 has 11 amino acids. CDR3 DNA sequence: TGTGCCAGCACTGACGGGTACGAGCAGTACTTC. This encodes CASTDGYEQYF.

The chain has TRBV6-6 and TRBJ2-3; TRBD2 aligns across 7 bases. Germline V CDR1 and CDR2: MNHNY, SVGAGI (reference sequence). The trim removed 4 bases at V and 5 bases at J, leaving 9 bases unmatched. The CDR3 consists of 15 residues. CDR3 residues: CASSSPLGGEDTQYF. In DNA form, the CDR3 reads TGTGCCAGCAGTTCTCCGTTGGGAGGGGAAGATACGCAGTATTTT.

The V and J genes are TRBV13 and TRBJ2-5, with 9 bases identical to TRBD1. Germline V gene lookup returns CDR1 PRHDT and CDR2 FYEKMQ (reference sequence). The CDR3 is made up of 17 amino acids. V shed 2 bases and J 3 bases; nucleotides not matched to a gene: 10. The CDR3 loop reads CASSLSRGTGHKETQYF. The CDR3 DNA follows: TGTGCCAGCAGCTTAAGTAGAGGGACAGGGCACAAAGAGACCCAGTACTTC.

This clonotype showed up just a few times. The chain has TRBV4-3 and TRBJ2-3; weak D call: TRBD1 (5 bases). CDR1 is LGHNA and CDR2 is YSLEER in the germline V gene. The CDR3 has 13 residues. Trimming cost V 3 bases and J 6 bases, with 10 bases left between them. The CDR3, as DNA: TGCGCCAGCAGCCACGCTAAGGGGGATACGCAGTATTTT. This codes for CASSHAKGDTQYF.

Here the CDR3 reads CASSSQPGLAGWAQYF. The CDR3, as DNA: TGTGCCAGCAGCTCACAACCGGGACTAGCGGGGTGGGCCCAGTACTTC. V gene TRBV7-2 combines with J gene TRBJ2-5; 13 positions agree with TRBD2. There are 16 residues in the CDR3. With 4 bases clipped from V and 9 bases from J, the junction kept 11 bases outside the gene matches. CDR1 and CDR2 from the germline V gene are SGHTA and FQGNSA.

The J gene is TRBJ2-5, the V gene TRBV29-1; D ambiguous. The J call may be wrong; the DNA end is better matched by TRBJ2-7. Germline loops: CDR1 SQVTM, CDR2 ANQGSEA. The length of the CDR3 is 15 residues. The CDR3 spells CSVEDVGMNLGEQYF. Written as DNA, the CDR3 is TGCAGCGTTGAAGACGTAGGGATGAATCTGGGCGAGCAGTACTTC.

The chain joins TRBV7-2 to TRBJ2-5, with D possibly matching TRBD1 (5 bases). The assigned J gene may be wrong: the sequence end matches TRBJ2-7 better. CDR1 is SGHTA, CDR2 FQGNSA, per germline. This CDR3 has 15 amino acids. DNA of the CDR3: TGTGCCAGCAGCTTACGACAGCAATTAACCTACGAGCAGTACTTC. It specifies CASSLRQQLTYEQYF.